Presented here are 21 T cell receptor beta chains from one specimen sequenced in a study of early T cells in non-severe SARS-CoV-2 infection. Each CDR3 protein gets one entry after TCRdb re-called the 5' RACE reads with MiXCR. The table shows tens of thousands of distinct CDR3 sequences, with over 12% occurring only once. The sequenced sample consisted of whole blood. The receptors stem from an adult who was a healthcare worker with PCR-confirmed SARS-CoV-2 infection or an uninfected control (not recorded which).

This clonotype was counted at least ten times. CDR3 residues: CASRSSRSGANVLTF. In nucleotides, the CDR3 is TGTGCCAGCAGGTCTTCTAGGTCTGGGGCCAACGTCCTGACTTTC. The chain links TRBV12-3 or TRBV12-4 to TRBJ2-6; the D is unclear. This CDR3 is built from 15 residues. Trimming pared 6 bases from V and 1 base from J, leaving 10 bases between.

This clonotype was observed many times. This chain joins TRBV6-2 or TRBV6-3 and TRBJ2-7, with 8 bases matching TRBD1. Germline CDR1 and CDR2: MNHEY and SVGEGT. V gave up 5 bases and J gave up 5 bases; unmatched junction bases: 5. There are 13 residues in the CDR3. In DNA, the CDR3 is TGTGCCAGCAGTACCAGGGGGCCGAACGAGCAGTACTTC. As protein: CASSTRGPNEQYF.

This clonotype came up many times. This rearrangement joins TRBV19 to TRBJ1-2; the match to TRBD1 covers 7 bases. Germline trimming cut 10 bases from V and 4 bases from J; bases unmatched to any gene: 18. CDR1 is LNHDA, CDR2 SQIVND, per germline (reference sequence). The CDR3 runs 16 residues. CDR3 region: CATNSPRDSSTYGYTF. CDR3 nucleotides: TGTGCCACCAATTCCCCGCGGGACAGCTCCACCTATGGCTACACCTTC.

This sequence joins TRBV7-3 and TRBJ2-5; D gene uncertain. The germline V gene has CDR1 SGHTA and CDR2 FQGTGA. V lost 2 bases, J lost 0 bases, and 4 bases lay in between. The CDR3 is made up of 13 amino acids. CDR3 protein: CASSLLYQETQYF. In DNA form, the CDR3 reads TGTGCCAGCAGCTTATTGTACCAAGAGACCCAGTACTTC.

This clonotype was picked up a small number of times. This chain links TRBV4-1 with TRBJ2-7; D may be TRBD1 (6 bases). The CDR3 has 11 amino acids. Per the germline V gene, CDR1 is MGHRA and CDR2 is YSYEKL. The V end was cut by 6 bases, the J end by 3 bases, with 6 bases between. This CDR3 reads CASRGGYEQYF. As DNA, the CDR3 is TGCGCCAGCAGAGGGGGCTACGAGCAGTACTTC.

The J gene is TRBJ2-7, the V gene TRBV2; tentative D call: TRBD1 (5 bases). CDR1 is SNHLY and CDR2 is FYNNEI in the germline V gene. The CDR3 is made up of 14 amino acids. Between the trimmed V and J ends, which lost 5 bases and 0 bases, there was a span of 11 bases. CDR3 nucleotides: TGTGCCAGCAGTCGGACATTGAGCTCCTACGAGCAGTACTTC. It yields the protein CASSRTLSSYEQYF.

The chain recombines TRBV14 with TRBJ1-1; a possible D gene is TRBD1 (5 bases). CDR1 and CDR2 (germline): SGHDN, FVKESK. Trimming took 2 bases from V and 1 from J, leaving 8 bases between them. CDR3 length equals 14 residues. The CDR3 reads CASSQLTENTEAFF. DNA of the CDR3: TGTGCCAGCAGCCAATTGACAGAGAACACTGAAGCTTTCTTT.

The V and J genes are TRBV27 and TRBJ1-1, with 9 bases lining up with TRBD1. The CDR3 extends over 15 amino acids. The J segment lost 4 bases and the V segment lost 6 bases, leaving 9 bases of the junction unmatched. The V gene's germline CDR1 is MNHEY and CDR2 SMNVEV (reference sequence). The CDR3 sequence: CASSAGTGYTTEAFF. DNA for the CDR3: TGTGCCAGCAGCGCCGGGACAGGGTATACCACTGAAGCTTTCTTT.

V is TRBV7-9 and J is TRBJ2-7; D call uncertain. Trimming took off 3 bases at V and 5 bases at J, with 11 bases between the two ends. The germline V gene encodes CDR1 SEHNR and CDR2 FQNEAQ (reference sequence). This CDR3 region has 13 residues. CDR3 loop: CASSFTRRDEQYF. The CDR3 DNA reads as TGTGCCAGCAGCTTTACACGCCGAGACGAGCAGTACTTC.

The sample holds many counts of this clonotype. The genes are TRBV5-8 and TRBJ1-2; D may be TRBD1 (6 bases). Germline CDR1 reads SGHTS; CDR2 reads YDEGEE. The CDR3 consists of 16 residues. V was cut by 2 bases and J by 3 bases, with 17 bases left in between. This CDR3 reads CASSLAKQGNDYGYTF. CDR3 coding DNA: TGTGCCAGCAGCTTAGCCAAACAGGGCAACGACTATGGCTACACCTTC. The full variable domain, its missing parts supplied by reference TRBV5-8 and TRBJ1-2, is EAGVTQSPTHLIKTRGQQATLRCSPISGHTSVYWYQQALGLGLQFLLWYDEGEERNRGNFPPRFSGRQFPNYSSELNVNALELEDSALYLCASSLAKQGNDYGYTFGSGTRLTVV.

This chain uses TRBV29-1 with TRBJ2-5; D possibly corresponds to TRBD1 (5 bases). Looked up from germline, CDR1 is SQVTM and CDR2 is ANQGSEA. The CDR3 runs 13 residues. V was cut by 1 base and J by 5 bases, with 11 bases left in between. The DNA of the CDR3 is TGCAGCGTTGAAGGGCCCCCAGGGGAGACCCAGTACTTC. It is translated as CSVEGPPGETQYF.

This sequence joins TRBV20-1 and TRBJ1-2, with a possible D match to TRBD1 (6 bases). There are 13 residues in the CDR3. V was cut by 5 bases and J by 2 bases, with 12 bases left in between. CDR1 is DFQATT and CDR2 is SNEGSKA in the germline V gene (reference sequence). CDR3: CSAEGQLNYGYTF. In DNA form, the CDR3 reads TGCAGTGCTGAAGGACAGCTGAACTATGGCTACACCTTC.

This chain uses TRBV5-5 with TRBJ1-1; 7 positions agree with TRBD1. Germline V gene data show CDR1 as SGHKS and CDR2 as YYEKEE (reference sequence). The CDR3 contains 13 residues. The ends lost 2 bases at V and 4 bases at J; junction bases unmatched: 2. The CDR3 bases are TGTGCCAGCAGCTTCGGGACAGCCACTGAAGCTTTCTTT. This encodes CASSFGTATEAFF.

This clonotype was seen a handful of times. The V call is TRBV6-5, the J call TRBJ2-5; 11 bases line up with TRBD2. Germline V gives CDR1 MNHEY, CDR2 SVGAGI. The trim removed 8 bases at V and 5 bases at J, leaving 10 bases unmatched. The CDR3 loop spans 15 amino acids. The CDR3 here is CASCPGTSGRETQYF. CDR3 DNA sequence: TGTGCCAGCTGCCCAGGGACTAGCGGAAGGGAGACCCAGTACTTC.

A word on this clonotype: Likely a read error: the CDR3 ends without its conserved phenylalanine or tryptophan. The CDR3 bases are TGTGCCAGCAGCCCCCACGGGGGGTTTGATCAGCCCCAGCATTTA. Its translation is CASSPHGGFDQPQHL. The chain links TRBV7-8 to TRBJ1-5; a weak D match, TRBD1 (5 bases). Trimming cost V 5 bases and J 5 bases, with 16 bases left between them. Germline values: CDR1 SGHVS, CDR2 FQNEAQ. The CDR3 totals 15 residues.

This rearrangement joins TRBV6-5 to TRBJ1-4; D is possibly TRBD1 (6 bases). Trimming removed 2 bases from V and 7 bases from J, with 14 bases in between. The length of the CDR3 is 15 residues. CDR1 is MNHEY and CDR2 is SVGAGI in the germline V gene. The CDR3 DNA sequence: TGTGCCAGCAGTTACACAGGGCTGGGCGGTGAAAAACTGTTTTTT. It codes for CASSYTGLGGEKLFF.

This sequence joins TRBV4-2 and TRBJ2-7; D is unresolved. This CDR3 is 14 amino acids long. V lost 0 bases and J lost 5, with 11 bases in between. The V gene's germline CDR1 is LGHNA and CDR2 YNFKEQ. The DNA for the CDR3 is TGTGCCAGCAGCCAAGAGGGATTATTCGACGAGCAGTACTTC. It codes for CASSQEGLFDEQYF.

This sequence joins TRBV5-1 and TRBJ1-1, with D uncertain. The CDR3 spans 13 residues. The germline CDR1 and CDR2 sequences are SGHRS and YFSETQ. Trimming cost V 5 bases and J 1 base, with 9 bases left between them. CDR3 amino acids: CASRTDQNTEAFF. CDR3 bases: TGCGCCAGCAGAACAGATCAGAACACTGAAGCTTTCTTT.

This clonotype has at least ten counts. The rearrangement joins TRBV7-6 to TRBJ2-7, with 7 bases aligning to TRBD2. CDR3 length equals 14 residues. V trimming: 3 bases; J trimming: 6 bases; junction bases outside the gene matches: 8. CDR1 is SGHVS and CDR2 is FNYEAQ in the germline V gene. The DNA for the CDR3 is TGTGCCAGCAGCTTGAGCGGGACTATTTCCGAGCAGTACTTC. This codes for CASSLSGTISEQYF.

This clonotype was observed at least ten times. The chain's CDR3 is CASSRSLYDSPLHF. The CDR3 DNA sequence: TGTGCCAGCAGCAGATCTTTGTACGACTCACCCCTCCACTTT. The chain uses TRBV7-9 and TRBJ1-6; no clear D gene. V shed 5 bases and J shed 10 bases, with 15 bases lying between them. The CDR3 consists of 14 residues. The V gene's germline CDR1 is SEHNR and CDR2 FQNEAQ (reference sequence). Full variable domain (rest looked up from reference TRBV7-9 and TRBJ1-6): DTGVSQNPRHKITKRGQNVTFRCDPISEHNRLYWYRQTLGQGPEFLTYFQNEAQLEKSRLLSDRFSAERPKGSFSTLEIQRTEQGDSAMYLCASSRSLYDSPLHFGNGTRLTVT.

This clonotype was seen a few times. The genes are TRBV6-5 and TRBJ2-7; tentatively, D is TRBD2 (5 bases). Germline V lookup: CDR1 MNHEY, CDR2 SVGAGI. The CDR3 has 15 residues. Trimming took 2 bases from V and 4 from J, leaving 15 bases between them. For the CDR3, the DNA is TGTGCCAGCAGTTACGTCTCTAGCTTAGGGTACGAGCAGTACTTC. It specifies CASSYVSSLGYEQYF.